A selection of T cell receptor beta chains follows, all from one sample in a study of PD-L1 blockade in urothelial cancer. Repertoires were generated with immunoSEQ multiplex PCR, while TCRdb's copy carries only in-frame clones and drops some. The sample shows about 52,000 clones, approximately 80% of them seen only once. The sample consisted of PBMCs, taken around atezolizumab (anti-PD-L1) treatment. Receptors originate from a man between 65 and 79 years old with urothelial cancer. CDR3s include the opening cysteine and the closing phenylalanine or tryptophan. A D gene is named only where the DNA matches it firmly. The size field is filled for only some rows; it gives once, few, many or a size class.

CDR3 protein,CDR3 DNA,D gene,V gene,J gene,clone size
CASSPQGASTEAFF,TGTGCCAGCTCACCGCAGGGGGCCAGCACTGAAGCTTTCTTT,TRBD1,TRBV18,TRBJ1-1,.
CASSFSGSSPYNEQYF,TGTGCCAGCAGCTTTAGCGGGAGCTCTCCCTATAACGAGCAGTACTTC,TRBD2,TRBV7-2,TRBJ2-7,once
CASSPGTSGGTGELFF,TGTGCCAGCAGCCCCGGGACTAGCGGTGGCACCGGGGAGCTGTTTTTT,TRBD2,TRBV7-2,TRBJ2-2,.
CASSLDSTHTYGYTF,TGCGCCAGCAGCTTGGACAGCACCCACACCTATGGCTACACCTTC,.,TRBV5-1,TRBJ1-2,.
CASSPQGRSNQPQHF,TGCGCCAGCAGCCCACAGGGAAGGAGCAATCAGCCCCAGCATTTT,.,TRBV5-1,TRBJ1-5,.
CASSQDWSGLYNEQFF,TGCGCCAGCAGCCAAGATTGGAGCGGCCTCTACAATGAGCAGTTCTTC,.,TRBV4-1,TRBJ2-1,.
CASSFGRADTQYF,TGTGCCAGCAGTTTCGGTCGGGCAGATACGCAGTATTTT,.,TRBV27,TRBJ2-3,.
CASSVGTGEWKTQYF,TGTGCCAGCAGCGTGGGGACAGGGGAATGGAAGACCCAGTACTTC,TRBD1,TRBV5-5,TRBJ2-5,once
CASSLDGRGRDTQYF,TGCGCCAGCAGCTTGGATGGCAGGGGAAGAGATACGCAGTATTTT,.,TRBV5-1,TRBJ2-3,.
CASIPDRGRPYGYTF,TGTGCCAGTATTCCGGACAGGGGGCGACCCTATGGCTACACCTTC,TRBD1,TRBV19,TRBJ1-2,once
CASRAWDRGYLYNEQFF,TGTGCCAGCAGAGCTTGGGACAGGGGCTATCTTTACAATGAGCAGTTCTTC,TRBD1,TRBV27,TRBJ2-1,.